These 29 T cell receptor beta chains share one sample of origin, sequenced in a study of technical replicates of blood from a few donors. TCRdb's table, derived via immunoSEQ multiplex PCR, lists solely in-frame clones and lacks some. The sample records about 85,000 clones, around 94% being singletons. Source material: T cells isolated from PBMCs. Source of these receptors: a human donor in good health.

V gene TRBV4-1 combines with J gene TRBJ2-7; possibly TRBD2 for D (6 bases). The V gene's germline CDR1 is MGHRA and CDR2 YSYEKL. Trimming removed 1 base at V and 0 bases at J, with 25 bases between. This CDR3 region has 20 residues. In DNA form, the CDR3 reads TGCGCCAGCAGCCAAGCGATTCTAGAGACTAGACAATTGAGCTCCTACGAGCAGTACTTC. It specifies CASSQAILETRQLSSYEQYF.

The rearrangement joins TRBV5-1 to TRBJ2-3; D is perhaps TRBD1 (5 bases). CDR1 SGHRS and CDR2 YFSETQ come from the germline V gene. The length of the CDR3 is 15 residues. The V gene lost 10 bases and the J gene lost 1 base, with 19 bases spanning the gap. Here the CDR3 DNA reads TGCGCCGGCCAGGGTTTATCAGACTGCACAGATACGCAGTATTTT. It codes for CAGQGLSDCTDTQYF. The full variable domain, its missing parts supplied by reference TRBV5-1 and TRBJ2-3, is KAGVTQTPRYLIKTRGQQVTLSCSPISGHRSVSWYQQTPGQGLQFLFEYFSETQRNKGNFPGRFSGRQFSNSRSEMNVSTLELGDSALYLCAGQGLSDCTDTQYFGPGTRLTVL.

The DNA of the CDR3 is TGTGCCAGCAGCGCGTACCCCGGGACAGAGAGCAATCAGCCCCAGCATTTT. Translating it yields CASSAYPGTESNQPQHF. The chain recombines TRBV5-8 with TRBJ1-5, with TRBD1 matching 7 bases. Trimming at V came to 4 bases and at J to 1 base, leaving 11 bases not matched to a gene. Germline values: CDR1 SGHTS, CDR2 YDEGEE. The CDR3 sequence is 17 residues long.

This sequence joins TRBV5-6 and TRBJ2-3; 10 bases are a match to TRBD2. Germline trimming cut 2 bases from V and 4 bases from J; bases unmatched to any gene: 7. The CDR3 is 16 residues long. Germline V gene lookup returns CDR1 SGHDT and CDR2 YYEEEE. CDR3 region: CASSFNLAGVPDTQYF. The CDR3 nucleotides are TGTGCCAGCAGCTTCAATCTAGCGGGAGTACCAGATACGCAGTATTTT.

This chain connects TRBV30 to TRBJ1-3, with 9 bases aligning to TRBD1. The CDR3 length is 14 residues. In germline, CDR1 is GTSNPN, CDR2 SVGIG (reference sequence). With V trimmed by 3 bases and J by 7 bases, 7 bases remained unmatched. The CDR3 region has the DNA TGTGCCTGGAGCGCAACAGGGGGCTGGAACACCATATATTTT. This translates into CAWSATGGWNTIYF.

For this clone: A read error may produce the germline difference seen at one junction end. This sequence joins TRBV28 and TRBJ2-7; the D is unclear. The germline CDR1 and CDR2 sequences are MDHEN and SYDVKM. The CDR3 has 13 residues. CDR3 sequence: CASNLHKAYEQYF. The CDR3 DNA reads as TGTGCCAGCAATTTACACAAAGCCTACGAGCAGTACTTC.

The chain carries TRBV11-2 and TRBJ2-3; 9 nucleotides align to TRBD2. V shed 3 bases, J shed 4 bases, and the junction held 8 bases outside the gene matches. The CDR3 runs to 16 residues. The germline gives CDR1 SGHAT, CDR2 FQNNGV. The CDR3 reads CASSFREAGGSDTQYF. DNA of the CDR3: TGTGCCAGCAGCTTCCGTGAGGCGGGGGGGTCAGATACGCAGTATTTT.

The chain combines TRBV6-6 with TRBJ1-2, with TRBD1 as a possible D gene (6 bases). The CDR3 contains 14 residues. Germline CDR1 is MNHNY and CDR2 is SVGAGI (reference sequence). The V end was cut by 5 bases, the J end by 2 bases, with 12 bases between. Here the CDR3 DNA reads TGTGCCAGCAGTCTCCCCGGGACAAACTATGGCTACACCTTC. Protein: CASSLPGTNYGYTF.

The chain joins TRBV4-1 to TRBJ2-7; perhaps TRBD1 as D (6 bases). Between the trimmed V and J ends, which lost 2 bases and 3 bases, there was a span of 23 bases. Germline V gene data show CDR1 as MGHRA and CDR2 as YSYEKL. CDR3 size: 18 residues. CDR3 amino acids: CASSQPAFGTNRIYEQYF. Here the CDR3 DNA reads TGCGCCAGCAGCCAACCTGCTTTCGGGACAAATCGGATCTACGAGCAGTACTTC.

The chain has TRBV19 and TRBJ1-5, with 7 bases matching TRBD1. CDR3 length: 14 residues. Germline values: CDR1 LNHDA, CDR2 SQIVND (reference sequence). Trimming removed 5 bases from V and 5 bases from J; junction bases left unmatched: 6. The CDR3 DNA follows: TGTGCCAGTAGTTTTGGACAGGACTATCAGCCCCAGCATTTT. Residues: CASSFGQDYQPQHF.

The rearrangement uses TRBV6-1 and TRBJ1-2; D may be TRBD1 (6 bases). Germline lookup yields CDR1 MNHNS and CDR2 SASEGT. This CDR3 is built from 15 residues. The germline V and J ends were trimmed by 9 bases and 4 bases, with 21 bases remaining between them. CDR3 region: CASFEGGGEAYGYTF. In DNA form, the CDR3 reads TGTGCCAGTTTTGAAGGCGGGGGCGAGGCCTATGGCTACACCTTC.

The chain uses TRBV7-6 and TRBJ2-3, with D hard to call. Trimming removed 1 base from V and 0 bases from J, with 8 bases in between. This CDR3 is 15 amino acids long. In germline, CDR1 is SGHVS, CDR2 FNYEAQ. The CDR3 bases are TGTGCCAGCAGCTTAGATCACAGTAGCACAGATACGCAGTATTTT. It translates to CASSLDHSSTDTQYF.

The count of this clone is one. This chain's CDR3 is CASSLGELVPFF. The CDR3 DNA sequence: TGTGCCAGCAGCTTGGGGGAGCTAGTGCCGTTCTTC. This sequence joins TRBV5-6 and TRBJ2-1; D might be TRBD2 (5 bases). V lost 0 bases to trimming and J lost 15 bases, with 13 bases between them. The CDR3 runs to 12 residues. Germline V gene lookup returns CDR1 SGHDT and CDR2 YYEEEE.

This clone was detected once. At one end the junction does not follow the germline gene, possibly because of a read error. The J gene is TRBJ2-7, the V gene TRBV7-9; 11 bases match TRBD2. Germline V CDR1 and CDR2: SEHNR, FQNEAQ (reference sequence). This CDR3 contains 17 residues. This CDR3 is CASSLATLAGGNYEQYF. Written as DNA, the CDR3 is TGTGCCAGCAGTTTAGCGACCTTAGCGGGAGGGAACTACGAGCAGTACTTC.

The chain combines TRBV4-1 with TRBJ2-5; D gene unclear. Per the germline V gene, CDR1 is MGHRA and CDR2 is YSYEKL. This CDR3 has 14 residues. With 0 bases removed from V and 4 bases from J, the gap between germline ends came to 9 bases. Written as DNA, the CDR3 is TGCGCCAGCAGCCAAGATCATAGAGGAGAGACCCAGTACTTC. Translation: CASSQDHRGETQYF.

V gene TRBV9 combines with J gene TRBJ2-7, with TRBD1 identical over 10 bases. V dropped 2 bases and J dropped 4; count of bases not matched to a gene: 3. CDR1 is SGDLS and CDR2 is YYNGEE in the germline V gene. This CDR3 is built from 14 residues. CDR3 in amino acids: CASSVTGGLYEQYF. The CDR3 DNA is TGTGCCAGCAGCGTGACAGGGGGCCTATACGAGCAGTACTTC. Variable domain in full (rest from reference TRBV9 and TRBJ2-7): DSGVTQTPKHLITATGQRVTLRCSPRSGDLSVYWYQQSLDQGLQFLIQYYNGEERAKGNILERFSAQQFPDLHSELNLSSLELGDSALYFCASSVTGGLYEQYFGPGTRLTVT.

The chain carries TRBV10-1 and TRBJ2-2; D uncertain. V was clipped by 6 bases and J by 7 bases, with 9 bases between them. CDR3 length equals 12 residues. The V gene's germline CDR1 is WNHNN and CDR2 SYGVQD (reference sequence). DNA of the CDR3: TGCGCCAGCAGAAGCGATGACGGGGAGCTGTTTTTT. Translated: CASRSDDGELFF.

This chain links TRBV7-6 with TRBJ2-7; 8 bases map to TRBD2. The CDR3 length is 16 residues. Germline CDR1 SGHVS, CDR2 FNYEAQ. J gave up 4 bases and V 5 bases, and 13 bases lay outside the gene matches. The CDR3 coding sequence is TGTGCCAGCAGCCCACAGTCCAGCGGGGGTCGGTACGAGCAGTACTTC. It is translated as CASSPQSSGGRYEQYF.

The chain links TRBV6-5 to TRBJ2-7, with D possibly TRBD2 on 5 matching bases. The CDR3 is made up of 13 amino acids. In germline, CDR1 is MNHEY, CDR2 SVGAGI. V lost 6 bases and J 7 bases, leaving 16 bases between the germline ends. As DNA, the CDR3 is TGTGCCAGCAGCCCGCGCCCGACGGGGGAGCAGTACTTC. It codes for CASSPRPTGEQYF.

Here the CDR3 reads CAWSEGSPLHF. The CDR3 DNA reads TGTGCCTGGAGTGAGGGGTCACCCCTCCACTTT. This sequence joins TRBV30 and TRBJ1-6, with D perhaps matching TRBD1 (5 bases). This CDR3 is 11 amino acids long. V dropped 1 base and J dropped 10 bases, with 5 bases sitting between them. CDR1 GTSNPN and CDR2 SVGIG come from the germline V gene (reference sequence).

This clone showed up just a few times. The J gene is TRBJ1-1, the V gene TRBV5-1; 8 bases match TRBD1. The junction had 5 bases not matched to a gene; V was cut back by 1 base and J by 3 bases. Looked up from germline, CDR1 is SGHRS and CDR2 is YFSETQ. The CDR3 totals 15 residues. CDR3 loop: CASSLNSGGYTEAFF. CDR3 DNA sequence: TGCGCCAGCAGCTTGAACTCAGGGGGCTACACTGAAGCTTTCTTT.

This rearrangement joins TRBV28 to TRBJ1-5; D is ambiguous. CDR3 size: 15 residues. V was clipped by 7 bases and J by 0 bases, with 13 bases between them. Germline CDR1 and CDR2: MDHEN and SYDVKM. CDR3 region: CASTLGGRSNQPQHF. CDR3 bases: TGTGCCAGCACCCTCGGAGGACGTAGCAATCAGCCCCAGCATTTT. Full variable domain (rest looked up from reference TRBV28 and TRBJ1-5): DVKVTQSSRYLVKRTGEKVFLECVQDMDHENMFWYRQDPGLGLRLIYFSYDVKMKEKGDIPEGYSVSREKKERFSLILESASTNQTSMYLCASTLGGRSNQPQHFGDGTRLSIL.

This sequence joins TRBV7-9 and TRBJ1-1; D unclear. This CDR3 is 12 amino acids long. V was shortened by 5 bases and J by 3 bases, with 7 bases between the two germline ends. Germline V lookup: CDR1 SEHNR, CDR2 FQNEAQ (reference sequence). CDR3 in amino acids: CASSLQDTEAFF. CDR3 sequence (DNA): TGTGCCAGCAGCCTGCAGGACACTGAAGCTTTCTTT.

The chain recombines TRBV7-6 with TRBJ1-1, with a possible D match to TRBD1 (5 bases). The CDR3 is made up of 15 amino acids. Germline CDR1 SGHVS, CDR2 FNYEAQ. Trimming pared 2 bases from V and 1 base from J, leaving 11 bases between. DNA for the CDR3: TGTGCCAGCAGCTTACTTCAAGGGGCGAACACTGAAGCTTTCTTT. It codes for CASSLLQGANTEAFF.

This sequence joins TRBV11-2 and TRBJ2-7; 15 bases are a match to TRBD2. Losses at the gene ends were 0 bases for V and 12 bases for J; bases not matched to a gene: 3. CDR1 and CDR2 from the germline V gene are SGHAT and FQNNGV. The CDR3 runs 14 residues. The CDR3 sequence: CASSLEGTSGGSYF. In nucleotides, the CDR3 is TGTGCCAGCAGCTTAGAGGGGACTAGCGGGGGGTCGTACTTC.

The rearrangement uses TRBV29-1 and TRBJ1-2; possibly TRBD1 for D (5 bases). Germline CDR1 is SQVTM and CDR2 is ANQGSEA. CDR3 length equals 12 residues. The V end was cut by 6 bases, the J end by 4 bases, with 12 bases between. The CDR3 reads CSVETEFYGYTF. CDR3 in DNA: TGCAGCGTCGAGACAGAATTCTATGGCTACACCTTC. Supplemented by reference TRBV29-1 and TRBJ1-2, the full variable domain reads SAVISQKPSRDICQRGTSLTIQCQVDSQVTMMFWYRQQPGQSLTLIATANQGSEATYESGFVIDKFPISRPNLTFSTLTVSNMSPEDSSIYLCSVETEFYGYTFGSGTRLTVV.

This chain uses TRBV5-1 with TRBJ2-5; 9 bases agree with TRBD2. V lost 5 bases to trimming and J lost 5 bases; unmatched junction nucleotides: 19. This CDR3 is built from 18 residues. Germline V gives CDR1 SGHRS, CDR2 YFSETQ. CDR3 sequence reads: CASRPAPAGGQVRETQYF. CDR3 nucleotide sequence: TGCGCCAGCAGGCCGGCCCCAGCGGGAGGTCAAGTTAGGGAGACCCAGTACTTC.

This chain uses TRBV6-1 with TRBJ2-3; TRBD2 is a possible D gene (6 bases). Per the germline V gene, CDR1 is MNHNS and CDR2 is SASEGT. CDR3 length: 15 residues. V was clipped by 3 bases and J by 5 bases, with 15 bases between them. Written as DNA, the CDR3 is TGTGCCAGCAGTGATCGGGGCGGGGAAAGAGATACGCAGTATTTT. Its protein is CASSDRGGERDTQYF.

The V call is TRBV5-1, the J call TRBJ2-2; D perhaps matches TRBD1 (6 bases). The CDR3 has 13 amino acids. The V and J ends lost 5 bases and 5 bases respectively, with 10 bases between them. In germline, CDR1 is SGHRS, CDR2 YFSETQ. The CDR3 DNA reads TGCGCCAGCAGTCTCACAGGGACCGGGGAGCTGTTTTTT. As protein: CASSLTGTGELFF.